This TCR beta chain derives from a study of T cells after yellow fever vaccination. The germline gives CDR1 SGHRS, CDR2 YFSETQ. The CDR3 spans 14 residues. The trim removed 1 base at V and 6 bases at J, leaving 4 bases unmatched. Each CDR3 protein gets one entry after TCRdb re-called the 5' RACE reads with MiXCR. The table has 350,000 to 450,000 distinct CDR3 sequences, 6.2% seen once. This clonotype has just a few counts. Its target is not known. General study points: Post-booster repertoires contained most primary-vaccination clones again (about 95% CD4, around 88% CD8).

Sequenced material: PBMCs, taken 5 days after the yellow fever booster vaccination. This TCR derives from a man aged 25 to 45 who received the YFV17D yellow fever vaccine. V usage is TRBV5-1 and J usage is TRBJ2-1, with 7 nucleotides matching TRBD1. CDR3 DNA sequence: TGCGCCAGCAGCTTGTTAGACAGGGTCAATGAGCAGTTCTTC. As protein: CASSLLDRVNEQFF.